These 13 T cell receptor beta chains originate from one sample sequenced in a study of T cell clonotyping in hematopoietic cell transplantation. The table came from immunoSEQ multiplex PCR; TCRdb's copy has only in-frame clones and leaves some out. Of about 19,000 clones in the sample, 65% to 80% are singletons; the top ten hold roughly 14%. Input material: peripheral blood mononuclear cells. These receptors were obtained from a man in his fifties or sixties in good health. Some clones in this sample may be carry-over from other donors' samples.

This clone was seen a handful of times. J is TRBJ1-6 and V is TRBV19; the D is unclear. V was trimmed by 9 bases and J by 7 bases, leaving 13 bases between them. The CDR3 length is 13 residues. The germline V gene has CDR1 LNHDA and CDR2 SQIVND (reference sequence). The CDR3, as DNA: TGTGCCAGCCGATCGGGGAGGAATTCACCCCTCCACTTT. This sequence encodes CASRSGRNSPLHF.

This sequence joins TRBV2 and TRBJ1-1; no clear D gene. Germline assignment: CDR1 SNHLY and CDR2 FYNNEI. V shed 6 bases and J shed 2 bases, with 10 bases lying between them. CDR3 length: 13 amino acids. This CDR3 is CASRSEANTEAFF. In DNA form, the CDR3 reads TGTGCCAGCAGATCCGAGGCAAACACTGAAGCTTTCTTT.

This rearrangement joins TRBV6-5 to TRBJ1-5; TRBD1 is a possible D gene (5 bases). Deletions cut 7 bases from V and 1 base from J, with 8 bases between. The CDR3 contains 13 residues. The germline V gene has CDR1 MNHEY and CDR2 SVGAGI. Written as DNA, the CDR3 is TGTGCCAGCAAGAGGGACAGCAATCAGCCCCAGCATTTT. Protein product: CASKRDSNQPQHF.

The rearrangement joins TRBV2 to TRBJ2-7; D is uncertain. Germline V gene sequence: CDR1 SNHLY, CDR2 FYNNEI. V lost 8 bases to trimming and J lost 1 base, with 12 bases between them. CDR3 size: 13 residues. The CDR3 coding sequence is TGTGCCAGCGAAGGTTCCCGATCCTACGAGCAGTACTTC. Its translation: CASEGSRSYEQYF.

The rearrangement joins TRBV6-5 to TRBJ2-7, with no clear D. Germline CDR1 is MNHEY and CDR2 is SVGAGI. V was clipped by 8 bases and J by 0 bases, with 11 bases between them. This CDR3 is built from 13 residues. The CDR3 spells CASVPVSSYEQYF. CDR3 in DNA: TGTGCCAGCGTCCCGGTGAGCTCCTACGAGCAGTACTTC.

Only a few counts were recorded for this clone. This rearrangement joins TRBV5-1 to TRBJ1-2; 7 nucleotides line up with TRBD1. CDR1 is SGHRS and CDR2 is YFSETQ in the germline V gene. The CDR3 spans 13 residues. V trimming: 3 bases; J trimming: 9 bases; junction bases outside the gene matches: 8. As DNA, the CDR3 is TGCGCCAGCAGCTCGGGGGACAGCGGAAGCTACACCTTC. Its protein is CASSSGDSGSYTF.

The chain couples TRBV30 to TRBJ1-5; possible D gene TRBD1, 5 bases. The germline CDR1 and CDR2 sequences are GTSNPN and SVGIG (reference sequence). V gave up 2 bases and J gave up 8 bases, with 16 bases separating them. The CDR3 is made up of 14 amino acids. The CDR3 nucleotides read TGTGCCTGGAGTAAACAGGTCCTTCGGGAGCCCCAGCATTTT. It translates to CAWSKQVLREPQHF.

This chain uses TRBV29-1 with TRBJ2-7; no definite D call. Trimming took 0 bases from V and 9 from J, leaving 12 bases between them. This CDR3 is built from 12 residues. From germline, CDR1 is SQVTM and CDR2 ANQGSEA. CDR3 amino acids: CSVEDGYEVQYF. CDR3 nucleotide sequence: TGCAGCGTTGAAGATGGCTACGAGGTGCAGTACTTC.

This chain uses TRBV7-2 with TRBJ2-7; 7 nucleotides match TRBD2. The J segment lost 5 bases and the V segment lost 0 bases, leaving 4 bases of the junction unmatched. The CDR3 is made up of 14 amino acids. The V gene's germline CDR1 is SGHTA and CDR2 FQGNSA. The CDR3 sequence: CASSLAGGPDEQYF. The CDR3 region has the DNA TGTGCCAGCAGCTTAGCGGGAGGGCCGGACGAGCAGTACTTC.

The rearrangement uses TRBV21-1 and TRBJ1-2; no DNA check was done on the table's D call, TRBD1. TRBV21-1 counts as a pseudogene. The CDR3 covers 16 residues. CDR3 sequence: CASSKTFVDRLKGYTF. Written as DNA, the CDR3 is TGTGCCAGCAGCAAAACATTCGTTGACAGGCTTAAAGGCTACACCTTC.

This clone was seen a handful of times. CDR3 protein: CASRSPGSPQHF. As DNA, the CDR3 is TGTGCCAGCAGGTCGCCGGGATCGCCCCAGCATTTT. This sequence joins TRBV28 and TRBJ1-5; D remains unclear. The V gene lost 6 bases and the J gene lost 9 bases, with 12 bases spanning the gap. There are 12 residues in the CDR3. Per germline, CDR1 MDHEN and CDR2 SYDVKM.

This clone was detected only a few times. The chain uses TRBV5-4 and TRBJ1-1; D unresolved. This CDR3 has 12 residues. The germline CDR1 and CDR2 sequences are SGHNT and YYREEE (reference sequence). Trimming cost V 2 bases and J 1 base, with 3 bases left between them. CDR3 sequence (DNA): TGTGCCAGCAGCTTTGGGAACACTGAAGCTTTCTTT. This translates into CASSFGNTEAFF.

This rearrangement joins TRBV2 to TRBJ2-5; 8 bases fit TRBD2. The CDR3 contains 15 residues. In germline, CDR1 is SNHLY, CDR2 FYNNEI. V dropped 6 bases and J dropped 4; count of bases not matched to a gene: 10. The CDR3 loop reads CASRGRGGLVETQYF. CDR3 DNA sequence: TGTGCCAGCAGGGGTCGGGGGGGGCTCGTAGAGACCCAGTACTTC.